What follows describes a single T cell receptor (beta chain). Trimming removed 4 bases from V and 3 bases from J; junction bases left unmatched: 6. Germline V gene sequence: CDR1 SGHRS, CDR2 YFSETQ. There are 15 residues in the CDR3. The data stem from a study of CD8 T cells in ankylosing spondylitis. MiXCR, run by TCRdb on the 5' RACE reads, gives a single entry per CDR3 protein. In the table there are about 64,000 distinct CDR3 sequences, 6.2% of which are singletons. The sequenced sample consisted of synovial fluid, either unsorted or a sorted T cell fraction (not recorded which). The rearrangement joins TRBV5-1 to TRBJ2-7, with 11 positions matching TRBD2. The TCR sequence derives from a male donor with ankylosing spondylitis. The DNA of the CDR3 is TGCGCCAGCAGCACCGGGACTAGCGGAGACTACGAGCAGTACTTC. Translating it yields CASSTGTSGDYEQYF.